The source of this TCR beta chain is a study of cytomegalovirus exposure and HLA in healthy donors. The study's findings and limits: Rarity held for most TCR sequences, but there were some public TCRs that occurred in many donors. Cytomegalovirus-associated TCR beta chains were listed, numbering roughly 150. A classifier reportedly called cytomegalovirus status with high sensitivity and specificity.

The V and J ends lost 7 bases and 4 bases, in that order; junction bases with no gene match: 0. Germline CDR1 reads MRHNA; CDR2 reads SNTAGT. This CDR3 region has 13 residues. Assay: immunoSEQ multiplex PCR; the TCRdb copy retains only in-frame clones and omits some. This table has fewer than 150,000 clones, about 83% appearing once. By sample fraction, this clone is medium-sized (0.01 to 0.1%). As yet, its antigen is unknown. The receptor comes from a young man in good health and CMV-seronegative. Sequencing input: PBMCs. The rearrangement uses TRBV6-4 and TRBJ2-2, with 10 bases fitting TRBD2. CDR3 DNA sequence: TGTGCCAGCACTAGCGGGAGCACCGGGGAGCTGTTTTTT. Residues: CASTSGSTGELFF.